The clone carrying this T cell receptor beta chain appeared a single time. The target antigen is unknown. In the ViraFEST assay, antigen-specific CD4+ clonotypes were identified by expansion after peptide-pool stimulation. Subsequent to a culture period of approximately 11 days, CD4+ T cells were isolated. According to PCR results, the person was infected with SARS-CoV-2 between March and December 2020. Each well held 2 million to 2.5 million PBMC cultured with around 9 ug/ml peptides and 9.5 to 10 IU/ml IL-2. This sample is drawn from a study of vaccination effects on CD4 cells after COVID-19. In the study overall: There were a couple of convalescent patients who gave samples 16 days and one week before vaccination.

General study results and limits: New vaccine-induced clones were the main type among post-vaccine spike-reactive clones in convalescents. Marked clonal contraction of both clone types appeared late after vaccination.

Produced via immunoSEQ multiplex PCR; TCRdb's table is partial and in-frame only. The top ten hold less than 5.5% of the sample, which has under 80,000 clones, about 69% seen once. The sequencing used CD4+ T cells from PBMCs cultured with HIV peptides, collected before COVID-19 vaccination. Subset meaning: HIV-1 Nef peptide pool negative control/reference culture. The sequence was obtained from a human donor who had a prior SARS-CoV-2 infection.

This chain's CDR3 is CASSYRVGETQYF. DNA for the CDR3: TGTGCCAGCAGTTATAGGGTAGGAGAGACCCAGTACTTC. The chain employs TRBV5-4 and TRBJ2-5; D unclear. V lost 5 bases to trimming and J lost 4 bases, with 12 bases between them. Germline values: CDR1 SGHNT, CDR2 YYREEE (reference sequence). This CDR3 has 13 residues. Full variable domain (remainder filled in from reference TRBV5-4 and TRBJ2-5): ETGVTQSPTHLIKTRGQQVTLRCSSQSGHNTVSWYQQALGQGPQFIFQYYREEENGRGNFPPRFSGLQFPNYSSELNVNALELDDSALYLCASSYRVGETQYFGPGTRLLVL.